This T cell receptor beta chain appears in the sequencing data of a study of human T cells and chemical hapten exposure. Overall study: Weekly administration of diphenylcyclopropenone to the scalp of patients continued throughout the approximately 23-week study. Study-wide results and caveats: Because they had alopecia, donors may respond immunologically unlike healthy people. There was no change with DPC sensitization in TCRs above 1 in 1000 frequency.

The library tagged each cDNA molecule with unique molecular identifiers. One entry per CDR3 protein results from TCRdb running MiXCR on the RACE reads. This table has approximately 88,000 distinct CDR3 sequences, roughly 13% appearing once. As regards this clonotype: Its antigen remains unknown.

This CDR3 is 13 amino acids long. Trimming took 0 bases from V and 4 from J, leaving 7 bases between them. Germline lookup yields CDR1 SGHNT and CDR2 YYREEE (reference sequence). Stated time point: patch test 3, about 24 weeks after DPC sensitization. Treatment: therapeutic diphenylcyclopropenone sensitization with weekly scalp DPC. The V and J genes are TRBV5-4 and TRBJ1-1; D unresolved. This clonotype was sampled from a woman between 50 and 59 years old with alopecia areata. Some clones in this sample may be carry-over from other donors' samples. The specimen was whole blood, collected in connection with sensitization to the hapten diphenylcyclopropenone (DPC). The CDR3 sequence is CASSLDTATEAFF. The DNA of the CDR3 is TGTGCCAGCAGCTTGGACACAGCCACTGAAGCTTTCTTT.